Following are 2 T cell receptor beta chains from one sample sequenced in a study of cytomegalovirus exposure and HLA in healthy donors. The PCR had 60 Vbeta and 13 Jbeta primers. The method was immunoSEQ multiplex PCR; TCRdb's version includes in-frame clones alone and lacks a portion of them. The sample yields 70,000 to 90,000 clones, around three fifths seen once. The sample consisted of PBMCs. Receptor source: a woman between 40 and 50 years old in good health and CMV-seropositive.

This clone was observed a single time. The chain combines TRBV10-3 with TRBJ2-3; possibly TRBD1 for D (6 bases). The germline V gene has CDR1 ENHRY and CDR2 SYGVKD. The CDR3 has 14 residues. The V end lost 3 bases, the J end lost 2 bases, and 9 bases lay between the germline ends. In DNA, the CDR3 is TGTGCCATCAGTGAAGGGGGTTCCACAGATACGCAGTATTTT. Translation: CAISEGGSTDTQYF.

This sequence joins TRBV7-2 and TRBJ2-7, with 7 bases fitting TRBD2. Germline values: CDR1 SGHTA, CDR2 FQGNSA. V shed 0 bases and J 3 bases; nucleotides not matched to a gene: 5. The CDR3 loop spans 15 amino acids. The DNA of the CDR3 is TGTGCCAGCAGCTTAGCGCACGGGGGGAACTACGAGCAGTACTTC. It encodes CASSLAHGGNYEQYF.